A single sample is the source of the 18 T cell receptor beta chains below, sequenced in a study of CD8 T cells in ankylosing spondylitis. Study findings and constraints: It appeared that ankylosing spondylitis blood was characterized by a TCR beta motif of about eight highly homologous variants.

One entry per CDR3 protein, called by TCRdb with MiXCR from the 5' RACE reads. In the table there are over 200,000 distinct CDR3 sequences, around 17% of which are singletons. Antigen specificity for these receptors is unknown. Sequencing input: blood, either unsorted or a sorted T cell fraction (not recorded which). The receptors here all came from a male donor with ankylosing spondylitis.

Only a few counts were recorded for this clonotype. This chain uses TRBV6-5 with TRBJ2-2; D possibly corresponds to TRBD2 (6 bases). The CDR3 runs to 15 residues. The V gene lost 0 bases and the J gene lost 8 bases, with 13 bases spanning the gap. Germline V gene sequence: CDR1 MNHEY, CDR2 SVGAGI. The CDR3, as DNA: TGTGCCAGCAGTTACTCGCTGGAGGGGTCTGGGGAGCTGTTTTTT. Translating it yields CASSYSLEGSGELFF.

The V gene is TRBV12-3 or TRBV12-4, the J gene TRBJ2-5; D may be TRBD1 (5 bases). Between the trimmed V and J ends, which lost 3 bases and 5 bases, there was a span of 10 bases. This CDR3 has 13 residues. The CDR3 loop is CASSLGQYETQYF. In DNA form, the CDR3 reads TGTGCCAGCAGTTTGGGGCAGTACGAGACCCAGTACTTC.

In its sample, this clonotype was seen a few times. V usage is TRBV4-1 and J usage is TRBJ2-7; 10 bases are a match to TRBD2. The CDR3 totals 15 residues. Germline values: CDR1 MGHRA, CDR2 YSYEKL. V shed 3 bases, J shed 5 bases, and the junction held 7 bases outside the gene matches. As DNA, the CDR3 is TGCGCCAGCAGCCATGCTAGCGGGAGACGAGACGAGCAGTACTTC. This codes for CASSHASGRRDEQYF.

This clonotype was picked up many times. The chain uses TRBV7-8 and TRBJ2-7, with D possibly being TRBD2 (5 bases). Per the germline V gene, CDR1 is SGHVS and CDR2 is FQNEAQ. The CDR3 loop spans 15 amino acids. Between the trimmed V and J ends, which lost 3 bases and 5 bases, there was a span of 17 bases. The chain's CDR3 is CASSFLLGVRDEQYF. CDR3 nucleotides: TGTGCCAGCAGCTTCCTACTCGGGGTAAGGGACGAGCAGTACTTC.

The chain uses TRBV6-5 and TRBJ2-1, with 8 bases that match TRBD2. Unmatched junction bases numbered 8, after V lost 0 bases and J lost 7 bases. The CDR3 spans 16 residues. Germline CDR1 is MNHEY and CDR2 is SVGAGI. This CDR3 reads CASSYSETSDKNEQFF. CDR3 coding DNA: TGTGCCAGCAGTTACTCAGAGACTAGCGACAAAAATGAGCAGTTCTTC.

This clonotype has only a few counts. This chain joins TRBV30 and TRBJ1-1; weak D call: TRBD1 (5 bases). V was pared by 0 bases and J by 5 bases, with 10 bases between. Germline lookup yields CDR1 GTSNPN and CDR2 SVGIG (reference sequence). CDR3 length equals 13 residues. Written as DNA, the CDR3 is TGTGCCTGGAGTGTGGAGGGGCTTACTGAAGCTTTCTTT. As protein: CAWSVEGLTEAFF.

This clonotype turned up a few times. J is TRBJ2-3 and V is TRBV4-1, with 8 bases lining up with TRBD1. Germline V lookup: CDR1 MGHRA, CDR2 YSYEKL. CDR3 length: 19 amino acids. V trimming: 1 base; J trimming: 3 bases; junction bases outside the gene matches: 15. CDR3 nucleotide sequence: TGCGCCAGCAGCCAAGTTTGGCGTGGGCGACAGGGGTTAACAGATACGCAGTATTTT. This sequence encodes CASSQVWRGRQGLTDTQYF.

This clonotype occurred many times. This chain links TRBV2 with TRBJ2-3; D remains unclear. V gave up 6 bases and J gave up 0 bases, with 7 bases separating them. There are 13 residues in the CDR3. From germline, CDR1 is SNHLY and CDR2 FYNNEI. CDR3 residues: CASSRQSTDTQYF. DNA of the CDR3: TGTGCCAGCAGCAGACAAAGCACAGATACGCAGTATTTT.

This clonotype was observed a handful of times. This chain's CDR3 is CASSLATSGSNEQFF. As DNA, the CDR3 is TGTGCCAGCAGCTTAGCGACTAGCGGTTCCAATGAGCAGTTCTTC. This chain links TRBV7-8 with TRBJ2-1, with 9 bases fitting TRBD2. The germline V gene has CDR1 SGHVS and CDR2 FQNEAQ. The CDR3 has 15 amino acids. After removal of 0 bases from V and 6 bases from J, the junction contained 3 bases not matched to a gene.

Many counts were recorded for this clonotype. The rearrangement joins TRBV4-1 to TRBJ2-7, with D possibly called TRBD1 or TRBD2 (5 bases each). Germline V gene sequence: CDR1 MGHRA, CDR2 YSYEKL. Trimming pared 4 bases from V and 1 base from J, leaving 11 bases between. The CDR3 extends over 14 amino acids. The CDR3 DNA sequence: TGCGCCAGCAGCCCAGTGGGGGTTTCCTACGAGCAGTACTTC. Amino acids: CASSPVGVSYEQYF.

This clonotype was picked up a small number of times. This sequence joins TRBV6-1 and TRBJ2-1; no reliable D call. The CDR3 sequence is 15 residues long. In germline, CDR1 is MNHNS, CDR2 SASEGT. With 5 bases removed from V and 8 bases from J, the gap between germline ends came to 19 bases. CDR3 nucleotide sequence: TGTGCCAGCAGTACCGCGGCCCCGGAGATCCATGAGCAGTTCTTC. This codes for CASSTAAPEIHEQFF.

The CDR3 DNA sequence: TGTGCCAGCGGGCTCACTGACTGGGAGGGTTACAATGAGCAGTTCTTC. Amino acid sequence: CASGLTDWEGYNEQFF. The V call is TRBV7-9, the J call TRBJ2-1, with 7 bases that match TRBD2. The germline CDR1 and CDR2 sequences are SEHNR and FQNEAQ (reference sequence). V shed 8 bases, J shed 4 bases, and the junction held 14 bases outside the gene matches. This CDR3 has 16 residues.

In this sample, this clonotype turned up a few times. This chain uses TRBV7-7 with TRBJ2-2; D gene ambiguous. The V gene's germline CDR1 is SSHAT and CDR2 FNYEAQ (reference sequence). V gave up 2 bases and J gave up 2 bases, with 9 bases separating them. The CDR3 runs 15 residues. CDR3 nucleotide sequence: TGTGCCAGCAGCTTAAGCCTAACTAACACCGGGGAGCTGTTTTTT. Its translation is CASSLSLTNTGELFF. The variable domain in full, with the rest retrieved from reference TRBV7-7 and TRBJ2-2, is GAGVSQSPRYKVTKRGQDVTLRCDPISSHATLYWYQQALGQGPEFLTYFNYEAQPDKSGLPSDRFSAERPEGSISTLTIQRTEQRDSAMYRCASSLSLTNTGELFFGEGSRLTVL.

This clonotype was recorded many times. This chain connects TRBV6-6 to TRBJ2-5; unclear D gene. The CDR3 is made up of 12 amino acids. Germline CDR1 and CDR2: MNHNY and SVGAGI (reference sequence). Trimming pared 4 bases from V and 5 bases from J, leaving 8 bases between. The CDR3 reads CASSSLGETQYF. CDR3 nucleotide sequence: TGTGCCAGCAGTTCTTTGGGCGAGACCCAGTACTTC.

This clonotype was recorded a few times. A junction end diverges from the germline sequence, so it may reflect a read error. This rearrangement joins TRBV24-1 to TRBJ2-3, with no clear D. The germline V gene has CDR1 KGHDR and CDR2 SFDVKD. This CDR3 region has 14 residues. CDR3 loop: CATSDLDSTNTQYF. DNA of the CDR3: TGTGCCACCAGTGATTTGGACTCCACAAATACGCAGTATTTT.

J is TRBJ2-3 and V is TRBV5-6; 9 nucleotides match TRBD2. Germline CDR1 and CDR2: SGHDT and YYEEEE. The CDR3 sequence is 16 residues long. Trimming took 0 bases from V and 1 from J; bases not matched to a gene: 3. CDR3 sequence (DNA): TGTGCCAGCAGCTTGGCGACTAGCGGAGGCACAGATACGCAGTATTTT. It codes for CASSLATSGGTDTQYF. Combining the CDR3 with reference TRBV5-6 and TRBJ2-3 gives the whole variable domain DAGVTQSPTHLIKTRGQQVTLRCSPKSGHDTVSWYQQALGQGPQFIFQYYEEEERQRGNFPDRFSGHQFPNYSSELNVNALLLGDSALYLCASSLATSGGTDTQYFGPGTRLTVL.

The chain combines TRBV2 with TRBJ1-5; no reliable D call. The CDR3 contains 13 residues. V was shortened by 3 bases and J by 4 bases, with 7 bases between the two germline ends. Germline CDR1 and CDR2: SNHLY and FYNNEI. CDR3 loop: CASSDDGNQPQHF. The CDR3 DNA sequence: TGTGCCAGCAGTGACGACGGAAATCAGCCCCAGCATTTT.

This clonotype was seen once. The rearrangement uses TRBV12-3 or TRBV12-4 and TRBJ2-2; D is ambiguous. CDR3 length: 15 residues. V lost 1 base, J lost 6 bases, and 12 bases lay in between. This CDR3 reads CASSLERVKAGELFF. Here the CDR3 DNA reads TGTGCCAGCAGTTTAGAAAGGGTAAAGGCCGGGGAGCTGTTTTTT.